These T cell receptor beta chains were read from a single sample in a study of blood T cell repertoires in COVID-19. Profiled with immunoSEQ multiplex PCR; TCRdb holds only in-frame clones, not every one. The table shows 490,000 or so clones, with approximately 90% occurring only once. The sequenced sample was PBMCs or T cells enriched from blood (not recorded which). The receptor source for this set is a woman aged 55 to 70 who had recovered from COVID-19. The CDR3 runs from the conserved cysteine through the conserved F or W. A D gene is named only where the DNA matches it firmly. A row's size may be missing; if present it is once, few, many or a size class.

v_gene	abundance	j_gene	d_gene	CDR3aa	CDR3nt
TRBV5-1	-	TRBJ1-1	-	CASSLAVDQDFMNTEAFF	TGCGCCAGCAGCTTGGCCGTGGATCAGGATTTCATGAACACTGAAGCTTTCTTT
TRBV5-6	-	TRBJ2-6	-	CASKRGYGANVLTF	TGTGCCAGCAAGAGGGGGTATGGGGCCAACGTCCTGACTTTC
TRBV9	-	TRBJ2-3	-	CASSFQFTDTQYF	TGTGCCAGCAGTTTCCAATTCACAGATACGCAGTATTTT
TRBV29-1	-	TRBJ2-1	-	CSVEDPGIGAYNEQFF	TGCAGCGTTGAAGATCCAGGCATAGGGGCCTACAATGAGCAGTTCTTC
TRBV5-4	once	TRBJ2-5	TRBD1	CASRPDRGSETQYF	TGTGCCAGCAGACCGGACAGGGGGAGCGAGACCCAGTACTTC
TRBV6-6	-	TRBJ1-2	-	CASSPFGTPGEANYGYTF	TGTGCCAGCAGTCCATTCGGGACTCCCGGAGAAGCTAACTATGGCTACACCTTC
TRBV6-1	-	TRBJ1-2	-	CASSELRAVTPRLVSAPYGYTF	TGTGCCAGCAGTGAATTGAGGGCTGTGACTCCACGATTGGTGTCGGCACCCTATGGCTACACCTTC
TRBV4-1	-	TRBJ2-3	-	CASSQDWLSPTDTQYF	TGCGCCAGCAGCCAAGATTGGCTCTCCCCCACAGATACGCAGTATTTT
TRBV2	-	TRBJ1-1	-	CASSVAPVNTEAFF	TGTGCCAGCAGTGTAGCGCCAGTGAACACTGAAGCTTTCTTT
TRBV11-2	-	TRBJ2-7	-	CASSTRPLRDEQYF	TGTGCCAGCAGCACCCGCCCTTTGAGGGACGAGCAGTACTTC
TRBV5-1	-	TRBJ1-1	TRBD1	CASSPTGTGVSTEAFF	TGCGCCAGCAGCCCCACCGGGACAGGGGTGAGCACTGAAGCTTTCTTT
TRBV6-5	-	TRBJ1-2	-	CASSYEADYGYTF	TGTGCCAGCAGTTACGAGGCAGACTATGGCTACACCTTC
TRBV6-5	few	TRBJ1-6	-	CASSSFQGGNSPLHF	TGTGCCAGCAGTTCCTTTCAGGGCGGTAATTCACCCCTCCACTTT
TRBV5-5	few	TRBJ1-1	-	CASSLAALPNTEAFF	TGTGCCAGCAGCTTGGCCGCGCTCCCGAACACTGAAGCTTTCTTT
TRBV6-1	-	TRBJ1-3	-	CASSEGHLRFSGNTIYF	TGTGCCAGCAGTGAGGGGCACCTAAGGTTCTCTGGAAACACCATATATTTT
TRBV5-6	once	TRBJ2-1	TRBD2	CASSLSTSGVNEQFF	TGTGCCAGCAGCTTATCGACTAGCGGGGTGAATGAGCAGTTCTTC
TRBV2	-	TRBJ1-5	-	CASSAEQSSSNQPQHF	TGTGCCAGCAGTGCAGAACAGAGTTCTAGCAATCAGCCCCAGCATTTT
TRBV5-1	few	TRBJ1-3	-	CASSLAGDTGNTIYF	TGCGCCAGCAGCTTGGCCGGGGATACGGGAAACACCATATATTTT
TRBV3-1/TRBV3-2	-	TRBJ1-2	TRBD1	CASSLTISGTGTYGYTF	TGTGCCAGCAGCCTAACGATCTCCGGGACAGGGACCTATGGCTACACCTTC
TRBV6-5	-	TRBJ2-1	-	CASSSVAPVTHEQFF	TGTGCCAGCAGTTCCGTAGCCCCAGTTACTCATGAGCAGTTCTTC
TRBV3-1/TRBV3-2	-	TRBJ1-6	TRBD1	CASSPRDSVSPLHF	TGTGCCAGCAGCCCCCGGGACAGCGTTTCACCCCTCCACTTT
TRBV28	-	TRBJ2-2	TRBD1	CASRRTGNTGELFF	TGTGCCAGCAGGCGGACAGGGAACACCGGGGAGCTGTTTTTT
TRBV27	-	TRBJ1-1	TRBD1	CASSLKTGGHTEAFF	TGTGCCAGCAGTTTAAAGACAGGGGGACACACTGAAGCTTTCTTT
TRBV18	-	TRBJ2-1	TRBD2	CASSSSGGAVFEQFF	TGTGCCAGCTCAAGTAGCGGGGGGGCAGTTTTTGAGCAGTTCTTC
TRBV28	-	TRBJ2-7	TRBD2	CASSPSGVPPTLHF	TGTGCCAGCAGTCCTAGCGGGGTCCCACCTACGTTGCACTTC
TRBV9	-	TRBJ1-2	-	CASSVREGYGYTF	TGTGCCAGCAGCGTCAGGGAGGGCTATGGCTACACCTTC
TRBV18	once	TRBJ1-1	-	CASSKDGIGAEAFF	TGTGCCAGCTCTAAGGACGGAATCGGGGCTGAAGCTTTCTTT
TRBV7-9	-	TRBJ2-1	-	CASSRTDGSSYNEQFF	TGTGCCAGCAGCCGCACAGACGGTAGCTCCTACAATGAGCAGTTCTTC
TRBV19	-	TRBJ2-2	TRBD2	CASSTSGLAGWAGELFF	TGTGCCAGTAGCACCTCGGGACTAGCGGGTTGGGCCGGGGAGCTGTTTTTT
TRBV6-1	-	TRBJ2-3	-	CASSVNLVREKADTQYF	TGTGCCAGCAGTGTTAATCTAGTAAGAGAGAAGGCAGATACGCAGTATTTT
TRBV7-2	-	TRBJ2-1	TRBD2	CASSLRAGGPHEQFF	TGTGCCAGCAGCTTACGGGCGGGGGGGCCCCATGAGCAGTTCTTC
TRBV7-6	-	TRBJ2-2	-	CASSSGGEDTGELFF	TGTGCCAGCAGCTCAGGCGGGGAGGACACCGGGGAGCTGTTTTTT
TRBV4-1	-	TRBJ1-3	-	CASSQDLLTHFSGNTIYF	TGCGCCAGCAGCCAAGATCTCCTAACTCATTTCTCTGGAAACACCATATATTTT
TRBV19	-	TRBJ2-3	TRBD2	CASSIETSGGADTQYF	TGTGCCAGTAGTATAGAAACTAGCGGGGGTGCAGATACGCAGTATTTT
TRBV9	-	TRBJ1-3	TRBD1	CASSGDRDGTIYF	TGTGCCAGCAGCGGCGACAGGGACGGCACCATATATTTT
TRBV5-1	-	TRBJ1-1	-	CASSPTRGNTEAFF	TGCGCCAGCAGCCCCACCAGAGGGAACACTGAAGCTTTCTTT
TRBV5-4	-	TRBJ2-5	TRBD2	CASSTYTSGFETQYF	TGTGCCAGCAGCACGTATACTAGCGGGTTTGAGACCCAGTACTTC
TRBV6-1	-	TRBJ1-1	-	CAGGVVNTEAFF	TGTGCCGGAGGGGTAGTGAACACTGAAGCTTTCTTT
TRBV7-9	once	TRBJ1-1	-	CASSLMADEAFF	TGTGCCAGCAGCTTAATGGCAGATGAAGCTTTCTTT
TRBV11-2	-	TRBJ2-7	-	CASSLGYDSYEQYF	TGTGCCAGCAGCTTGGGCTACGACTCCTACGAGCAGTACTTC
TRBV6-4	once	TRBJ2-3	TRBD1	CASSDSGQGADTQYF	TGTGCCAGCAGTGACTCGGGACAGGGCGCAGATACGCAGTATTTT
TRBV18	-	TRBJ1-2	-	CASSPRVSSSNYGYTF	TGTGCCAGCTCACCCCGGGTGAGCAGTTCTAACTATGGCTACACCTTC
TRBV19	-	TRBJ2-2	TRBD1	CASKGQGGRELFF	TGTGCCAGTAAGGGACAGGGGGGCCGGGAGCTGTTTTTT
TRBV19	-	TRBJ2-1	TRBD2	CASSILPLAGADEQFF	TGTGCCAGTAGTATCCTCCCTCTAGCGGGGGCCGACGAGCAGTTCTTC
TRBV6-1	few	TRBJ1-2	-	CASSETSGYGYTF	TGTGCCAGCAGTGAAACATCAGGGTATGGCTACACCTTC
TRBV2	-	TRBJ2-3	-	CASTTRDTSTDTQYF	TGTGCCAGCACTACCAGGGATACTAGCACAGATACGCAGTATTTT
TRBV5-1	-	TRBJ2-3	TRBD2	CASRSGGFTDTQYF	TGCGCCAGCAGGAGCGGGGGTTTCACAGATACGCAGTATTTT
TRBV12-3/TRBV12-4	-	TRBJ1-1	-	CASSPGRNTEAFF	TGTGCCAGCAGCCCTGGGAGGAACACTGAAGCTTTCTTT
TRBV10-3	once	TRBJ2-6	-	CAIGLIRSGANVLTF	TGTGCCATCGGACTTATACGCTCTGGGGCCAACGTCCTGACTTTC
TRBV5-1	-	TRBJ2-3	-	CASSPGGQGTDTQYF	TGCGCCAGCAGCCCCGGGGGGCAGGGCACAGATACGCAGTATTTT
TRBV30	once	TRBJ1-1	-	CAFERGWNTEAFF	TGTGCCTTTGAGCGGGGTTGGAACACTGAAGCTTTCTTT
TRBV27	-	TRBJ1-2	TRBD1	CASSYRGQGAVNYGYTF	TGTGCCAGCAGTTACCGCGGACAGGGGGCCGTTAACTATGGCTACACCTTC
TRBV6-2/TRBV6-3	-	TRBJ2-7	TRBD1	CASSWAGTAYEQYF	TGTGCCAGCAGTTGGGCCGGGACAGCCTACGAGCAGTACTTC
TRBV5-4	-	TRBJ2-5	-	CASSLLQETQYF	TGTGCCAGCAGCTTGCTCCAAGAGACCCAGTACTTC
TRBV7-9	-	TRBJ2-1	TRBD1	CASRDRVVNEQFF	TGTGCCAGCAGGGACAGGGTAGTCAATGAGCAGTTCTTC
TRBV19	-	TRBJ2-2	-	CASSTRVFTGELFF	TGTGCCAGTAGTACCCGGGTCTTTACCGGGGAGCTGTTTTTT
TRBV11-3	-	TRBJ1-1	-	CASSLEGGENTEAFF	TGTGCCAGCAGCTTAGAAGGCGGAGAGAACACTGAAGCTTTCTTT